The 3 T cell receptor beta chains reported below all come from one sample, sequenced in a study of shared clonotypes between healthy human individuals. This table comes from immunoSEQ multiplex PCR, and its TCRdb copy is limited to in-frame clones, with some not included. This table has over 1.4 million clones, approximately 96% appearing once. The sample was naive CD4+ T cells sorted from blood. Subset given: CD45RA+ positively selected. These receptors were collected from a man in his thirties or forties in good health.

The chain combines TRBV13 with TRBJ2-7; perhaps TRBD1 as D (6 bases). The length of the CDR3 is 12 residues. In germline, CDR1 is PRHDT, CDR2 FYEKMQ (reference sequence). V was shortened by 5 bases and J by 4 bases, with 9 bases between the two germline ends. CDR3 sequence reads: CASSPDRYEQYF. CDR3 in DNA: TGTGCCAGCAGCCCTGACAGGTACGAGCAGTACTTC.

This clone was recorded once. J is TRBJ2-7 and V is TRBV6-5; D may match TRBD1 or TRBD2 (6 bases each). The V gene lost 6 bases and the J gene lost 2 bases, with 14 bases spanning the gap. The CDR3 consists of 14 residues. Germline CDR1 reads MNHEY; CDR2 reads SVGAGI. The CDR3 nucleotides read TGTGCCAGCAGCACTAGCCGGGACACCTACGAGCAGTACTTC. Translating gives CASSTSRDTYEQYF.

This chain uses TRBV7-6 with TRBJ1-1, with D tentatively TRBD1 (6 bases). Germline CDR1 reads SGHVS; CDR2 reads FNYEAQ. The CDR3 spans 15 residues. Between the trimmed V and J ends, which lost 4 bases and 3 bases, there was a span of 15 bases. DNA for the CDR3: TGTGCCAGCAGCTCAACCGGGACATTCGACACTGAAGCTTTCTTT. Its protein is CASSSTGTFDTEAFF.